This record concerns one T cell receptor (beta chain) sequence. The antigen this receptor binds is unknown. Base qualities are not recorded, but no much larger clone differs from it by a single base. This sample is part of a study of T cells in placental villitis. In terms of the full investigation: Placental TCR-beta repertoires were compared across villitis of unknown etiology, gestational-age-matched unaffected controls, and infectious villitis in order to test an allograft-versus-infection hypothesis.

Five infectious villitis placentae were included, four with confirmed cytomegalovirus and one with Toxoplasma gondii, and were not matched to other groups. The mothers in the infectious villitis group were younger, carried smaller fetuses, and either delivered preterm or experienced intrauterine demise in a couple of cases. After delivery, placentae were collected and subjected to gross and histological evaluation prior to the selection of archival tissue. Five 10-micron scrolls were cut from each FFPE block, and DNA was then isolated using the AllPrep DNA/RNA FFPE Tissue kit. DNA concentration and purity were evaluated by NanoDrop, whereas RNA quality was assessed on a Bioanalyzer. Beyond this particular receptor, the publication reports: Higher CMV-specific clone frequencies were found in infectious CMV cases than in villitis of unknown etiology (about 0.01 vs 0.001), and no difference in CMV-specific clone frequencies was seen between villitis of unknown etiology and controls. Small amounts of decidua were contained in the paraffin blocks, so some of the captured T cells, especially in controls, may have been decidual rather than villous infiltrates. Sequencing bulk tissue could not tell helper, regulatory or cytotoxic T cells apart, could not separate maternal from fetal T cells, and left out gamma-delta receptors.

Using the immunoSEQ v4 bias-controlled multiplex PCR assay, run blinded to group allocation, TCR-beta CDR3 regions were amplified from genomic DNA. To estimate nucleated cell and T cell quantities per sample, reference gene primers were included together with the TCR-beta primers. Sequencing of the libraries was performed on an Illumina MiSeq with a 100-cycle paired-end protocol. On the authors' methods: In the immunoSEQ Analyzer software, diversity and richness were calculated, with richness measured by iChao1 and clonality based on Pielou evenness and Shannon diversity on a 0-1 scale where a higher value means less diversity. Using confidence 3 and substitution 2, CDR3 amino acid sequences together with their V/J genes were queried against VDJdb for CMV, EBV and influenza A specificities. The Morisita-Horn index was used to assess TCR-beta amino acid clonotype overlap between villitis of unknown etiology, infectious villitis and control repertoires. In TCRdb, the immuneACCESS table is reduced to in-frame sequences with V and J assigned. These tables do not hold every clone; where another copy was compared, an unresolved V gene accounts for under half, and the others remain unexplained. The V and J calls and clone size are taken from that table; D and trimming were inferred from the DNA. The sample yields several thousand clones; approximately 78% were counted once. The ten largest clones capture more than 7.5% of the sample.

The TCR originated in a human patient with infectious villitis; the placental T cells may come from both mother and fetus. The sample taken for sequencing was placental tissue containing maternal and fetal cells.

The CDR3 protein is CASSYSAGGQAFF. DNA sequence: TGTGCCAGCAGTTACTCGGCAGGGGGCCAGGCTTTCTTT. The sequence links TRBV6-5 to TRBJ1-1; a stretch of 8 junction bases matches TRBD1. Ends trimmed: V by 0 bases, J by 11 bases; bases unmatched to a gene: 5. Inclusive of the bounding cysteine and phenylalanine, the CDR3 is 13 residues long. The retained sequence is limited to the CDR3, 39 bases, with the frame set at the first base. The CDR1 and CDR2 encoded by the germline V gene are MNHEY and SVGAGI.